These 17 T cell receptor beta chains were all obtained from the same sample, sequenced in a study of beta chain features in type 1 diabetes. No antigens are known for them. Sequencing targeted expressed TCRB transcripts, as all isolated RNA had been reverse transcribed. Data came from immunoSEQ multiplex PCR; TCRdb stores just in-frame clones and leaves some out. The sample consists of hundreds of thousands of clones, around an eighth of them appearing once. Study conclusions and caveats: Moderately but significantly shorter TCRB CDR3s were found in Type 1 diabetes patients in all four CD4+ subsets.

Material for sequencing was naive CD4+ T cells from blood. The source is a man aged 18 to 30 with type 1 diabetes.

This chain links TRBV11-2 with TRBJ2-7, with TRBD2 as a possible D gene (6 bases). Trimming pared 6 bases from V and 3 bases from J, leaving 15 bases between. This CDR3 region has 14 residues. Germline V gene sequence: CDR1 SGHAT, CDR2 FQNNGV. This CDR3 is CASRSAGSSYEQYF. For the CDR3, the DNA is TGTGCCAGCAGGTCCGCCGGGAGCAGCTACGAGCAGTACTTC.

The CDR3 DNA is TGTGCCAGCGTCACAACCAACTCTGGGGCCAACGTCCTGACTTTC. It codes for CASVTTNSGANVLTF. This chain connects TRBV11-3 to TRBJ2-6; D is ambiguous. V was cut by 8 bases and J by 0 bases, with 11 bases left in between. Germline CDR1 reads SGHNT; CDR2 reads YENEEA. The length of the CDR3 is 15 residues.

This clone was observed a few times. The chain couples TRBV27 to TRBJ2-3, with D possibly matching TRBD1 (5 bases). There are 14 residues in the CDR3. CDR1 MNHEY and CDR2 SMNVEV come from the germline V gene (reference sequence). Between the trimmed V and J ends, which lost 3 bases and 4 bases, there was a span of 11 bases. The CDR3 nucleotides are TGTGCCAGCAGTTTGTTCAGGGCGGCAGATACGCAGTATTTT. This gives the protein CASSLFRAADTQYF.

The gene calls are TRBV5-4 and TRBJ1-6; 8 bases fit TRBD1. There are 14 residues in the CDR3. V shed 4 bases and J 7 bases; nucleotides not matched to a gene: 4. Germline lookup yields CDR1 SGHNT and CDR2 YYREEE (reference sequence). DNA of the CDR3: TGTGCCAGCAGCCTGGACAGGGTGAATTCACCCCTCCACTTT. Its protein product is CASSLDRVNSPLHF. Complete variable domain (other parts from reference TRBV5-4 and TRBJ1-6): ETGVTQSPTHLIKTRGQQVTLRCSSQSGHNTVSWYQQALGQGPQFIFQYYREEENGRGNFPPRFSGLQFPNYSSELNVNALELDDSALYLCASSLDRVNSPLHFGNGTRLTVT.

The chain recombines TRBV6-1 with TRBJ1-6; perhaps TRBD1 as D (5 bases). CDR3 size: 17 residues. V lost 2 bases, J lost 0 bases, and 11 bases lay in between. CDR1 MNHNS and CDR2 SASEGT come from the germline V gene. The CDR3 region is CASSEMGGSSYNSPLHF. CDR3 in DNA: TGTGCCAGCAGTGAAATGGGGGGAAGCTCCTATAATTCACCCCTCCACTTT.

J is TRBJ1-6 and V is TRBV5-1; a possible D gene is TRBD1 (6 bases). The CDR3 extends over 14 amino acids. Germline V CDR1 and CDR2: SGHRS, YFSETQ. V lost 3 bases, J lost 7 bases, and 11 bases lay in between. CDR3 in amino acids: CASSSQGGNSPLHF. Written as DNA, the CDR3 is TGCGCCAGCAGCTCACAGGGAGGGAATTCACCCCTCCACTTT.

The chain joins TRBV6-5 to TRBJ2-7; TRBD1 matches 10 bases. Trimming took 2 bases from V and 4 from J; bases not matched to a gene: 2. The germline gives CDR1 MNHEY, CDR2 SVGAGI. The CDR3 is 14 amino acids. CDR3 in amino acids: CASSYLDRGYEQYF. The CDR3 nucleotides read TGTGCCAGCAGTTACCTGGACAGGGGGTACGAGCAGTACTTC.

This chain uses TRBV12-1 with TRBJ2-1. TRBV12-1 is a listed pseudogene. The CDR3 is 9 residues long. The CDR3 nucleotides are TGTGCCAGCAGCTGTGAGCAGTTCTTC. This sequence encodes CASSCEQFF.

The chain recombines TRBV16 with TRBJ1-6; D might be TRBD1 (6 bases). Trimming shortened V by 5 bases and J by 10 bases, and 12 bases separated the two germline ends. CDR3 length: 13 residues. The V gene's germline CDR1 is KGHSY and CDR2 FQNENV. In nucleotides, the CDR3 is TGTGCCAGCAGCTACCAGGACAGATCACCCCTCCACTTT. Protein sequence: CASSYQDRSPLHF.

V is TRBV10-3 and J is TRBJ2-7; 7 bases map to TRBD2. The CDR3 is made up of 15 amino acids. V shed 5 bases, J shed 1 base, and the junction held 8 bases outside the gene matches. Per germline, CDR1 ENHRY and CDR2 SYGVKD. CDR3 in amino acids: CAISKRTRRSYEQYF. CDR3 bases: TGTGCCATCAGTAAGAGGACTAGGAGGTCCTACGAGCAGTACTTC.

The chain couples TRBV4-1 to TRBJ1-2; D is unclear. The germline V gene has CDR1 MGHRA and CDR2 YSYEKL. V lost 0 bases and J lost 2, with 10 bases in between. The CDR3 is 15 residues long. This CDR3 reads CASSQETSENYGYTF. CDR3 DNA: TGCGCCAGCAGCCAAGAAACGTCAGAAAACTATGGCTACACCTTC.

The V and J genes are TRBV5-1 and TRBJ1-1; D might be TRBD1 (5 bases). V dropped 4 bases and J dropped 1 base, with 14 bases sitting between them. CDR1 is SGHRS and CDR2 is YFSETQ in the germline V gene. This CDR3 has 15 amino acids. The CDR3 region has the DNA TGCGCCAGCAGCCTTGATGGGACGGGGAACACTGAAGCTTTCTTT. Protein: CASSLDGTGNTEAFF.

This clone was recorded a few times. V usage is TRBV29-1 and J usage is TRBJ2-1; TRBD1 is a possible D gene (5 bases). Germline CDR1 SQVTM, CDR2 ANQGSEA. The ends were cut back, 7 bases at V and 7 bases at J, with 17 bases in the middle. The CDR3 has 13 residues. The CDR3 DNA reads as TGCAGCGCAGGGTCTCCTCACCTGAATGAGCAGTTCTTC. It yields the protein CSAGSPHLNEQFF.

The V call is TRBV29-1, the J call TRBJ2-7; D could derive from TRBD1 or TRBD2 (5 bases each). Germline lookup yields CDR1 SQVTM and CDR2 ANQGSEA. Deletions cut 6 bases from V and 4 bases from J, with 25 bases between. CDR3 length: 16 residues. CDR3: CSVWRAGRGVKYEQYF. For the CDR3, the DNA is TGCAGCGTGTGGCGCGCAGGGCGAGGGGTTAAATACGAGCAGTACTTC.

There are a few counts of this clone. The chain uses TRBV30 and TRBJ1-5; D gene ambiguous. Germline V gene lookup returns CDR1 GTSNPN and CDR2 SVGIG (reference sequence). V lost 1 base, J lost 6 bases, and 7 bases lay in between. The CDR3 has 12 amino acids. The CDR3 protein is CAWSGGSQPQHF. The CDR3 DNA sequence: TGTGCCTGGAGTGGGGGATCTCAGCCCCAGCATTTT.

This clone was counted a few times. This sequence joins TRBV14 and TRBJ1-3; a possible D gene is TRBD1 (5 bases). The CDR3 sequence is 16 residues long. V lost 0 bases, J lost 5 bases, and 14 bases lay in between. Per the germline V gene, CDR1 is SGHDN and CDR2 is FVKESK. CDR3 sequence (DNA): TGTGCCAGCAGCCAAGACTTGTGGCAGGGACGAAACACCATATATTTT. Its translation is CASSQDLWQGRNTIYF.

This clone has more than one count but fewer than ten. The chain combines TRBV29-1 with TRBJ1-4; 8 nucleotides match TRBD1. V dropped 4 bases and J dropped 5; count of bases not matched to a gene: 3. The germline gives CDR1 SQVTM, CDR2 ANQGSEA. The CDR3 extends over 13 amino acids. The CDR3 protein is CSVGQGTNEKLFF. CDR3 nucleotide sequence: TGCAGCGTTGGACAGGGGACAAATGAAAAACTGTTTTTT.